This T cell receptor (beta chain) comes out of a study of T cell repertoires in cytomegalovirus infection. At the level of the study: Public TCR beta signature analysis indicated the presence of both CMV infection and matching HLA type.

Study outcomes and limitations: There were HLA-C-restricted CMV-specific TCR beta clonotypes dominating the ex vivo response.

TCRdb ran MiXCR on the reads and lists one entry per CDR3 protein. The sample yields approximately 240,000 distinct CDR3 sequences, approximately 13% seen once. Germline V gene data show CDR1 as SEHNR and CDR2 as FQNEAQ (reference sequence). Trimming took 1 base from V and 0 from J, leaving 10 bases between them. The CDR3 loop spans 16 amino acids. At least ten counts were recorded for this clonotype. Its antigen is not known. The sample taken for sequencing was PBMCs. The receptor was derived from a human donor in good health (CMV status not recorded). Some clones in this sample may be carry-over from other donors' samples. The V call is TRBV7-9, the J call TRBJ2-4; a possible D gene is TRBD2 (5 bases). In nucleotides, the CDR3 is TGTGCCAGCAGCTTAGTGGCAGGACTAGCCAAAAACATTCAGTACTTC. Amino acid sequence: CASSLVAGLAKNIQYF.